The clone carrying this T cell receptor beta chain was seen ten or more times. The antigen is unknown. CDR3 length equals 15 residues. Deletions cut 5 bases from V and 5 bases from J, with 16 bases between. Germline lookup yields CDR1 SGHTA and CDR2 FQGNSA. The data belong to a study of T cells after yellow fever vaccination. Study overall: Fractions containing few cells were prepared with SMART-Seq v4 Ultra Low Input.

Study results and caveats: Some clonotypes were seen in both the CD4 and the CD8 compartments. These made up a small share and likely arose from convergent recombination.

The study made its TCR cDNA through 5'RACE template switching. That step introduced a universal primer site along with UMIs. TCRdb used MiXCR to reprocess the 5' RACE reads, holding one entry per CDR3 protein. Here the sample spans about 69,000 distinct CDR3 sequences, 5% to 6.5% being singletons. The starting material was CD4+ T cells sorted from PBMCs, obtained more than 13 days after the first yellow fever vaccination. This clonotype originated in a man younger than 30 who received the YFV17D yellow fever vaccine. The chain couples TRBV7-2 to TRBJ1-5; perhaps TRBD1 as D (6 bases). The CDR3 sequence: CASSRFVDSYQPQHF. The DNA for the CDR3 is TGTGCCAGCAGCCGCTTCGTGGACAGCTATCAGCCCCAGCATTTT.